This TCR beta chain was captured in a study of CD8+ T cells in alopecia areata. At the level of the study: Treated patients were given 5 to 10 mg oral tofacitinib twice daily.

General study findings and limits: Higher clonality was seen in lesional scalp than in normal scalp, especially in alopecia totalis/universalis. Persistence during tofacitinib was seen for many expanded lesional clones in scalp and blood. Tofacitinib significantly lowered scalp clonality and expanded CD8+ clones among the top 100.

This CDR3 contains 13 residues. Germline V gives CDR1 LGHNA, CDR2 YSLEER. V shed 0 bases and J 5 bases; nucleotides not matched to a gene: 0. A remark on this clone: Its antigen is unidentified.

Treatment: oral pan-JAK inhibitor, 5-10 mg twice daily. Reverse transcribed after extraction, RNA yielded cDNA as the sequencing template. Generated by immunoSEQ multiplex PCR, the TCRdb table keeps only in-frame clones and is missing some. The table shows 87,000 or so clones, with just over 70% occurring only once. This sequence originates from a human donor with alopecia areata. The sample here was CD8+ T cells sorted from blood, taken between weeks 43 and 45, from a patient treated with tofacitinib. The rearrangement joins TRBV4-3 to TRBJ2-5; 7 nucleotides align to TRBD2. Written as DNA, the CDR3 is TGCGCCAGCAGCCAAGACGGGGGGGAGACCCAGTACTTC. Encoded protein: CASSQDGGETQYF.